The subject of this entry is one TCR beta chain. Here immunoSEQ multiplex PCR was the method, and the copy in TCRdb shows in-frame clones only, minus some. The data hold hundreds of thousands of clones, with approximately 86% observed a single time. These data belong to a study of blood T cell repertoires in COVID-19. Germline CDR1 MNHEY, CDR2 SVGAGI. The CDR3 contains 15 residues. The clonotype comes from a woman aged 45-65 years who had recovered from COVID-19. The V call is TRBV6-5, the J call TRBJ2-1, with 14 bases identical to TRBD2. The sequenced material came from PBMCs or T cells enriched from blood (not recorded which). CDR3 DNA: TGTGTTACCAGCCAGCGACTAGCGGGAGGGCATGAGCAGTTCTTC. Its protein product is CVTSQRLAGGHEQFF.